The 30 T cell receptor beta chains listed next were all sequenced from one sample in a study of tissue T cells after allogeneic stem cell transplantation. Profiled with immunoSEQ multiplex PCR; TCRdb holds only in-frame clones, not every one. The sample contains 40,000 to 60,000 clones, around 73% of which appear only once. Material: sorted cells pooled from one or two spleens. The receptors come from a pool of C57BL/6 mice in good health.

With respect to this clone: Gene names and germline refer to mouse. The DNA ends 1 residue before the CDR3 does, and the rest of the CDR3 is filled in from the germline J gene. This chain links TRBV16 with TRBJ1-1; TRBD1 agrees at 8 bases. Germline values: CDR1 SGHSA, CDR2 FRNQAP. J gave up 4 bases and V 2 bases, and 3 bases lay outside the gene matches. The CDR3 is made up of 14 amino acids. CDR3 amino acids: CASSLSGGLTEVFF. The sequenced part of the CDR3 DNA is TGTGCAAGCAGCTTATCAGGGGGCCTCACAGAAGTCTTC.

On this clone: These gene names are mouse names. Sequencing ends 1 residue short of the CDR3 end; the germline J gene provides the rest. The chain links TRBV5 to TRBJ2-7; D unresolved. The CDR3 sequence is 12 residues long. Trimming shortened V by 0 bases and J by 4 bases, and 4 bases separated the two germline ends. Germline values: CDR1 LGHNA, CDR2 YNLKQL (reference sequence). CDR3 bases read: TGTGCCAGCAGCCAAGACCAGTATGAACAGTAC. This encodes CASSQDQYEQY. The whole CDR3 reads CASSQDQYEQYF.

Of note for this clone: Mouse gene names and germline throughout. The read ends 1 residue shy of where the CDR3 ends; the end is completed using the germline J gene. The genes are TRBV26 and TRBJ2-2; D gene ambiguous. The germline V gene has CDR1 KGHPV and CDR2 FQNQEV (reference sequence). Trimming left V 3 bases short and J 0 bases short, with 2 bases between. The CDR3 spans 13 residues. The CDR3 here is CASSLANTGQLYF. The CDR3 DNA, read in part, is TGTGCCAGCAGTCTAGCAAACACCGGGCAGCTCTAC.

The table lists this clone with a count of one. These gene names are mouse names. The read stops 1 residue short of the end of the CDR3; the missing end is completed from the germline J gene. This chain connects TRBV20 to TRBJ1-2; 12 nucleotides line up with TRBD1. Germline V lookup: CDR1 GFQATS, CDR2 STVNSAI. J gave up 5 bases and V 6 bases, and 7 bases lay outside the gene matches. The CDR3 has 14 residues. CDR3 sequence: CGARGQGAWSDYTF. Incomplete CDR3 DNA: TGTGGTGCCCGGGGACAGGGGGCATGGTCCGACTACACC.

A note on this clone: Genes and germline come from the mouse. The read falls 1 residue short of the CDR3 end, and the missing part is taken from the germline J gene. This sample also contains other DNA sequences that code for the same CDR3. The rearrangement joins TRBV2 to TRBJ2-2; TRBD1 aligns across 10 bases. Germline V gene lookup returns CDR1 LGHNA and CDR2 YSYQKL. The CDR3 consists of 15 residues. V lost 3 bases to trimming and J lost 2 bases; unmatched junction nucleotides: 0. The sequenced part of the CDR3 DNA is TGTGCCAGCAGCCAGGACAGGGGGAACACCGGGCAGCTCTAC. Translated, it gives CASSQDRGNTGQLY. The whole CDR3 is CASSQDRGNTGQLYF.

With regard to this clone: Gene names and germline refer to mouse. The missing CDR3 end, 1 residue past where the read stops, is filled in from the germline J gene. The gene calls are TRBV2 and TRBJ2-5; TRBD2 aligns across 8 bases. Germline V gives CDR1 LGHNA, CDR2 YSYQKL. V trimming: 0 bases; J trimming: 6 bases; junction bases outside the gene matches: 5. The CDR3 length is 15 residues. CDR3 DNA (partial): TGTGCCAGCAGCCAAGAAGGGGGGGGCCGTGACACCCAGTAC. Translating it yields CASSQEGGGRDTQY. The entire CDR3 sequence reads CASSQEGGGRDTQYF.

As regards this clone: Gene and germline names: mouse. The read gets to within 1 residue of the CDR3 end, and the germline J gene fills in the rest. The V and J genes are TRBV19 and TRBJ1-1; TRBD1 aligns across 7 bases. The CDR3 is 15 amino acids. J gave up 1 base and V 0 bases, and 3 bases lay outside the gene matches. The germline gives CDR1 FNHDT, CDR2 SITEND (reference sequence). The covered CDR3 bases are TGTGCCAGCAGTATAGTACAGGGGAGAAACACAGAAGTCTTC. Translation gives CASSIVQGRNTEVF. The full-length CDR3 reads as CASSIVQGRNTEVFF.

This clone showed up just a few times. Genes and germline are mouse. The read gets to within 1 residue of the CDR3 end, and the germline J gene fills in the rest. V and J are TRBV16 and TRBJ2-7, with no clear D. Trimming pared 0 bases from V and 6 bases from J, leaving 6 bases between. The CDR3 is 12 residues long. Looked up from germline, CDR1 is SGHSA and CDR2 is FRNQAP. The chain's CDR3 is CASSLDLTEQYF. CDR3 bases read: TGTGCAAGCAGCTTAGATCTAACTGAACAGTAC.

Regarding this clone: The gene names here belong to mouse. The CDR3 end is not reached by the read, which stops 1 residue before it; the germline J gene fills it in. The same CDR3 also results from other DNA sequences found in this sample. The chain carries TRBV20 and TRBJ1-4; D is perhaps TRBD1 (5 bases). CDR1 GFQATS and CDR2 STVNSAI come from the germline V gene. CDR3 length equals 14 residues. V lost 0 bases, J lost 0 bases, and 5 bases lay in between. Partial CDR3 DNA: TGTGGTGCTAGGGAGGGGGTTTCCAACGAAAGATTATTT. This codes for CGAREGVSNERLF. The whole CDR3 sequence is CGAREGVSNERLFF.

As regards this clone: Germline and genes here are mouse. The read ends 1 residue before the CDR3 terminus; that terminus is restored from the germline J gene. The chain couples TRBV3 to TRBJ2-5; D tentatively reads TRBD1 or TRBD2 (5 bases each). Trimming removed 2 bases from V and 0 bases from J, with 6 bases in between. The CDR3 runs 14 residues. Germline CDR1 is SNHLY and CDR2 is FYNGKV (reference sequence). CDR3 in amino acids: CASSLRDNQDTQYF. CDR3 DNA, as far as it was read: TGTGCCAGCAGCTTAAGGGACAACCAAGACACCCAGTAC.

As regards this clone: Mouse names are used for the genes. The missing CDR3 end, 1 residue past where the read stops, is filled in from the germline J gene. The chain uses TRBV3 and TRBJ2-4; D ambiguous. The V end was cut by 5 bases, the J end by 0 bases, with 9 bases between. Germline V gene lookup returns CDR1 SNHLY and CDR2 FYNGKV (reference sequence). The CDR3 is made up of 14 amino acids. CDR3 protein: CASSTDFSQNTLYF. The sequenced CDR3 bases are TGTGCCAGCAGCACAGACTTTAGTCAAAACACCTTGTAC.

About this clone itself: Gene and germline names: mouse. The CDR3 end lies 1 residue beyond the end of the read and is filled in from the germline J gene. The chain links TRBV19 to TRBJ2-7; 8 positions agree with TRBD1. Germline V gene lookup returns CDR1 FNHDT and CDR2 SITEND (reference sequence). Trimming took 4 bases from V and 5 from J; bases not matched to a gene: 5. The CDR3 extends over 13 amino acids. CDR3 DNA (partial): TGTGCCAGCAGTCACAGGGGGAGGGATGAACAGTAC. Its translation: CASSHRGRDEQY. The whole CDR3 reads CASSHRGRDEQYF.

This clone appeared a single time. The germline and genes are mouse ones. The read halts 1 residue ahead of the CDR3 end, with the missing end drawn from the germline J gene. The chain combines TRBV2 with TRBJ2-3; D is undetermined. The V gene's germline CDR1 is LGHNA and CDR2 YSYQKL. CDR3 length: 13 amino acids. V lost 0 bases, J lost 2 bases, and 3 bases lay in between. The DNA read from the CDR3 is TGTGCCAGCAGCCAAGACAATGCAGAAACGCTGTAT. Translating it yields CASSQDNAETLY. The CDR3 as a whole reads CASSQDNAETLYF.

Comments on this clone: Germline and genes: mouse. The read gets to within 1 residue of the CDR3 end, and the germline J gene fills in the rest. V is TRBV13-2 and J is TRBJ2-3, with 8 bases that match TRBD2. This CDR3 contains 15 residues. V was clipped by 0 bases and J by 4 bases; unmatched bases: 4. CDR1 and CDR2 from the germline V gene are NNHNN and SYGAGS (reference sequence). The CDR3 spells CASGDAAGGPETLYF. Partial CDR3 DNA: TGTGCCAGCGGTGATGCAGCTGGGGGGCCAGAAACGCTGTAT.

This clone was counted only a few times. Germline and genes here are mouse. The DNA ends 1 residue before the CDR3 does, and the rest of the CDR3 is filled in from the germline J gene. The V call is TRBV15, the J call TRBJ2-7; 9 nucleotides match TRBD2. The germline gives CDR1 SGHND, CDR2 FRSKSL. V lost 2 bases to trimming and J lost 4 bases; unmatched junction nucleotides: 3. The CDR3 has 14 residues. The CDR3 here is CASSLYWGDYEQYF. The DNA read from the CDR3 is TGTGCCAGCAGTTTATACTGGGGGGATTATGAACAGTAC. The full variable domain, in which reference TRBV15 and TRBJ2-7 provide the parts outside the CDR3, is DAGVTQTPRHEVAEKGQTIILKCEPVSGHNDLFWYRQTKIQGLELLSYFRSKSLMEDGGAFKDRFKAEMLNSSFSTLKIQPTEPKDSAVYLCASSLYWGDYEQYFGPGTRLTVL.

Concerning this clone: Here the gene names and germline are mouse. Read coverage stops 1 residue before the CDR3 terminus; the germline J gene supplies the remainder. The chain employs TRBV3 and TRBJ1-2; no reliable D call. The CDR3 spans 13 residues. V gave up 1 base and J gave up 1 base, with 4 bases separating them. CDR1 and CDR2 from the germline V gene are SNHLY and FYNGKV (reference sequence). The part of the CDR3 DNA that was read is TGTGCCAGCAGCTTAGACATAAACTCCGACTACACC. Translating it yields CASSLDINSDYT. The full CDR3 protein is CASSLDINSDYTF. The full variable domain, with the rest looked up from reference TRBV3 and TRBJ1-2, is GPKVLQIPSHQIIDMGQMVTLNCDPVSNHLYFYWYKQILGQQMEFLVNFYNGKVMEKSKLFKDQFSVERPDGSYFTLKIQPTALEDSAVYFCASSLDINSDYTFGSGTRLLVI.

A word on this clone: All gene names here are mouse names. The sequence runs out 1 residue before the end of the CDR3; the remainder is reconstructed from the germline J gene. The gene calls are TRBV12-2 and TRBJ2-5; no reliable D call. CDR3 length: 11 amino acids. V was cut by 1 base and J by 5 bases, with 3 bases left in between. Germline V gene data show CDR1 as SGHLS and CDR2 as HYDKME. The chain's CDR3 is CASSLTDTQYF. CDR3 DNA (partial): TGTGCCAGCTCTCTTACAGACACCCAGTAC.

With respect to this clone: Each gene name is a mouse one. The CDR3 goes on 1 residue after the read ends, and that part is filled in from the germline J gene. The V gene is TRBV1, the J gene TRBJ1-4; unclear D gene. The length of the CDR3 is 14 residues. CDR1 is NSQYPW, CDR2 LRSPGD, per germline (reference sequence). The V gene lost 1 base and the J gene lost 3 bases, with 6 bases spanning the gap. The CDR3 region is CTCSAGIPNERLFF. Partial CDR3 DNA: TGCACCTGCAGTGCAGGAATTCCCAACGAAAGATTATTT.

On this clone itself: The genes and germline here are from mouse. The read comes to an end 1 residue before the CDR3 does, leaving the germline J gene to fill in the end. The gene calls are TRBV3 and TRBJ1-4, with 8 positions matching TRBD1. The CDR3 totals 14 residues. Germline trimming cut 6 bases from V and 3 bases from J; bases unmatched to any gene: 3. The germline V gene has CDR1 SNHLY and CDR2 FYNGKV (reference sequence). The CDR3 protein is CASSLRGPNERLFF. CDR3 bases read: TGTGCCAGCAGTCTCAGGGGGCCCAACGAAAGATTATTT.

For this clone: The gene names here belong to mouse. The read halts 1 residue ahead of the CDR3 end, with the missing end drawn from the germline J gene. The chain links TRBV13-2 to TRBJ1-3; D gene ambiguous. The CDR3 sequence is 15 residues long. Per the germline V gene, CDR1 is NNHNN and CDR2 is SYGAGS (reference sequence). With 1 base removed from V and 0 bases from J, the gap between germline ends came to 8 bases. Partial CDR3 DNA: TGTGCCAGCGGTGATATGCAAAATTCTGGAAATACGCTCTAT. This encodes CASGDMQNSGNTLY. The full CDR3 reads CASGDMQNSGNTLYF.

Comments on this clone: Mouse germline and gene names are used. The read ends 1 residue before the CDR3 terminus; that terminus is restored from the germline J gene. The chain links TRBV3 to TRBJ1-3; perhaps TRBD1 as D (5 bases). Germline V gene sequence: CDR1 SNHLY, CDR2 FYNGKV (reference sequence). Trimming pared 3 bases from V and 4 bases from J, leaving 10 bases between. CDR3 length equals 14 residues. CDR3 sequence: CASSLAGFGNTLYF. The part of the CDR3 DNA that was read is TGTGCCAGCAGCTTGGCAGGGTTCGGAAATACGCTCTAT. The full variable domain, completed using reference TRBV3 and TRBJ1-3, is GPKVLQIPSHQIIDMGQMVTLNCDPVSNHLYFYWYKQILGQQMEFLVNFYNGKVMEKSKLFKDQFSVERPDGSYFTLKIQPTALEDSAVYFCASSLAGFGNTLYFGEGSRLIVV.

With respect to this clone: Genes and germline come from the mouse. Coverage ceases 1 residue before the CDR3 finishes, and the germline J gene fills in the end. This chain joins TRBV4 and TRBJ1-3; 8 nucleotides align to TRBD1. The germline CDR1 and CDR2 sequences are LGHDT and YNNKQL (reference sequence). V gave up 5 bases and J gave up 2 bases; unmatched junction bases: 2. CDR3 size: 14 residues. The sequenced CDR3 bases are TGTGCCAGCAGCCCACAGGGGGCTGGAAATACGCTCTAT. Protein product: CASSPQGAGNTLY. The entire CDR3 sequence reads CASSPQGAGNTLYF.

This clone was seen only once. Genes and germline are mouse. The read falls 1 residue short of the CDR3 end, and the missing part is taken from the germline J gene. This chain links TRBV13-2 with TRBJ2-1, with 11 positions matching TRBD2. V gave up 2 bases and J gave up 7 bases; unmatched junction bases: 2. In germline, CDR1 is NNHNN, CDR2 SYGAGS (reference sequence). The CDR3 covers 14 residues. CDR3 DNA, as far as it was read: TGTGCCAGCGGTGAAGACTGGGGGGGAGCTGAGCAGTTC. It translates to CASGEDWGGAEQF. The CDR3 in its entirety is CASGEDWGGAEQFF.

This clone has a handful of counts. Each gene name is a mouse one. The read comes to an end 1 residue before the CDR3 does, leaving the germline J gene to fill in the end. The J gene is TRBJ2-7, the V gene TRBV29, with 8 bases fitting TRBD1. This CDR3 spans 13 amino acids. The V and J ends lost 3 bases and 4 bases, in that order; junction bases with no gene match: 2. From germline, CDR1 is MSHET and CDR2 SYDVDS. Partial CDR3 DNA: TGTGCTAGCAGTTTTACAGGGGGGTATGAACAGTAC. Its protein is CASSFTGGYEQY. In full, the CDR3 reads CASSFTGGYEQYF.

As concerns this clone: Mouse names are used for the genes. The CDR3 extends 1 residue past the end of the read, so its final part is completed from the germline J gene. V gene TRBV4 combines with J gene TRBJ2-1, with D tentatively TRBD1 (6 bases). The CDR3 contains 13 residues. Trimming pared 5 bases from V and 3 bases from J, leaving 8 bases between. CDR1 and CDR2 from the germline V gene are LGHDT and YNNKQL (reference sequence). CDR3 sequence: CASSRDIYAEQFF. The part of the CDR3 DNA that was read is TGTGCCAGCAGCCGGGACATCTATGCTGAGCAGTTC.

This clone was recorded a few times. Germline and genes here are mouse. Read data end 1 residue before the CDR3 end; the end is taken from the germline J gene. V and J are TRBV3 and TRBJ1-2; 7 nucleotides align to TRBD1. Germline V lookup: CDR1 SNHLY, CDR2 FYNGKV (reference sequence). This CDR3 contains 12 residues. The ends lost 5 bases at V and 5 bases at J; junction bases unmatched: 2. The CDR3: CASSRQGSDYTF. Incomplete CDR3 DNA: TGTGCCAGCAGCAGACAGGGTTCCGACTACACC.

In this sample, this clone turned up once. Germline and genes here are mouse. The CDR3 end lies 1 residue beyond the end of the read and is filled in from the germline J gene. This chain uses TRBV26 with TRBJ2-4, with TRBD2 matching 11 bases. This CDR3 comprises 17 residues. In germline, CDR1 is KGHPV, CDR2 FQNQEV (reference sequence). V lost 5 bases, J lost 0 bases, and 7 bases stayed unmatched. CDR3 sequence reads: CASSSGLGGSSQNTLYF. Partial CDR3 DNA: TGTGCCAGCAGTTCCGGACTGGGGGGCTCTAGTCAAAACACCTTGTAC.

About this clone: Genes here carry mouse names. With the read ending 1 residue before the CDR3 end, the germline J gene is used to fill in that end. The genes are TRBV13-1 and TRBJ2-1, with D possibly called TRBD1 or TRBD2 (5 bases each). Trimming took off 2 bases at V and 1 base at J, with 7 bases between the two ends. CDR3 length equals 14 residues. Germline-derived CDR1 and CDR2 are NSHNY and SYGAGN. This CDR3 is CASSERGNYAEQFF. Incomplete CDR3 DNA: TGTGCCAGCAGTGAGCGGGGGAACTATGCTGAGCAGTTC.

This clone turned up a few times. Gene names are the mouse ones. The CDR3 goes on 1 residue after the read ends, and that part is filled in from the germline J gene. V and J are TRBV5 and TRBJ2-5, with 8 bases aligning to TRBD2. The ends lost 0 bases at V and 2 bases at J; junction bases unmatched: 7. The CDR3 is 17 amino acids. Germline-derived CDR1 and CDR2 are LGHNA and YNLKQL (reference sequence). CDR3 DNA, as far as it was read: TGTGCCAGCAGCCAAGATCTCTGGGGGGCCGGCCAAGACACCCAGTAC. It is translated as CASSQDLWGAGQDTQY. The entire CDR3 sequence reads CASSQDLWGAGQDTQYF.

With regard to this clone: Any gene name here is a mouse gene name. The CDR3 end falls 1 residue outside the read, so it is completed with the germline J gene. This chain links TRBV26 with TRBJ1-2; D unresolved. Germline loops: CDR1 KGHPV, CDR2 FQNQEV (reference sequence). The CDR3 is 13 amino acids. Between the trimmed V and J ends, which lost 3 bases and 1 base, there was a span of 6 bases. The CDR3 loop is CASSLPVNSDYTF. CDR3 bases read: TGTGCCAGCAGTCTCCCCGTAAACTCCGACTACACC.